What follows are 31 T cell receptor beta chains derived from one specimen sequenced in a study of cytomegalovirus exposure and HLA in healthy donors (TCRdb year 2017). The method was the immunoSEQ multiplex PCR assay. For the multiplex PCR, a mixture combining 60 forward primers for TCR Vbeta segments and 13 reverse primers for TCR Jbeta segments was used. TCRdb's version of the immuneACCESS table is confined to in-frame rearrangements and falls short of the full clone set. An unresolved V gene accounts for under half of the shortfall where checked; the remainder is of unknown origin. The table for this sample lists 95,000 to 110,000 clones; about 72% of them were counted only once. The ten largest clonotypes hold 2% to 3% of the sample. The sample comprised PBMCs. The origin of the receptors is a man between 18 and 29 years old in good health and CMV-seronegative.

This clone was seen only once. The chain's CDR3 is CASTPSVTLNQPQHF. The DNA of the CDR3 is TGTGCCAGCACCCCGTCCGTCACATTAAATCAGCCCCAGCATTTT. The chain couples TRBV6-6 to TRBJ1-5; no clear D gene. CDR3 length: 15 residues. Germline-derived CDR1 and CDR2 are MNHNY and SVGAGI (reference sequence). Trimming left V 7 bases short and J 4 bases short, with 17 bases between.

Only one count was recorded for this clone. An end of the junction differs from the germline gene, which may be a read error. J is TRBJ1-2 and V is TRBV5-6; no firm D call. There are 15 residues in the CDR3. Germline CDR1 reads SGHDT; CDR2 reads YYEEEE. CDR3 coding DNA: TGTGCCAGCTCAAAAGCCAGGTCGGGGTATCATGGCTACCCCTTC. Translated: CASSKARSGYHGYPF.

In this sample, this clone turned up a few times. The V call is TRBV7-9, the J call TRBJ2-1; TRBD2 might be the D (6 bases). Trimming removed 4 bases from V and 0 bases from J, with 13 bases in between. The CDR3 has 16 residues. Germline V gives CDR1 SEHNR, CDR2 FQNEAQ (reference sequence). In DNA form, the CDR3 reads TGTGCCAGCAGCTCCGTAGCGGAAAGCTCCTACAATGAGCAGTTCTTC. Its protein product is CASSSVAESSYNEQFF.

The J gene is TRBJ2-5, the V gene TRBV7-6, with D hard to call. The CDR3 spans 13 residues. Trimming shortened V by 1 base and J by 5 bases, and 8 bases separated the two germline ends. In germline, CDR1 is SGHVS, CDR2 FNYEAQ. The DNA of the CDR3 is TGTGCCAGCAGCTTAGTACAATCTGAGACCCAGTACTTC. Amino acids: CASSLVQSETQYF.

CDR3 coding DNA: TGTGCCAGCAGGCGCCTCCAGCGTTTCGCCTCCGAGCAGTACTTC. Protein sequence: CASRRLQRFASEQYF. This sequence joins TRBV6-5 and TRBJ2-7; D is uncertain. The germline V gene encodes CDR1 MNHEY and CDR2 SVGAGI. Trimming pared 6 bases from V and 6 bases from J, leaving 21 bases between. The CDR3 contains 15 residues.

This sequence joins TRBV5-4 and TRBJ2-3; 15 nucleotides line up with TRBD2. Trimming cost V 4 bases and J 2 bases; bases outside gene matches: 2. This CDR3 is 16 amino acids long. CDR1 SGHNT and CDR2 YYREEE come from the germline V gene (reference sequence). CDR3 DNA sequence: TGTGCCAGCAGCGGACTAGCGGGGGGGTTCACAGATACGCAGTATTTT. This codes for CASSGLAGGFTDTQYF.

The rearrangement links TRBV27 to TRBJ2-7, with a possible D match to TRBD2 (5 bases). Germline values: CDR1 MNHEY, CDR2 SMNVEV (reference sequence). The CDR3 is 15 amino acids. Trimming took 2 bases from V and 0 from J, leaving 11 bases between them. CDR3 nucleotides: TGTGCCAGCAGTTTACGAGGGTGGAGCTCCTACGAGCAGTACTTC. The encoded protein is CASSLRGWSSYEQYF.

The chain joins TRBV5-1 to TRBJ1-1; unclear D gene. V lost 0 bases and J lost 6, with 21 bases in between. Germline V lookup: CDR1 SGHRS, CDR2 YFSETQ. The CDR3 has 17 amino acids. The chain's CDR3 is CASSLGKTSSELSEAFF. For the CDR3, the DNA is TGCGCCAGCAGCTTGGGAAAGACTAGTTCCGAGTTGTCTGAAGCTTTCTTT.

J is TRBJ2-7 and V is TRBV28; D may be TRBD2 (6 bases). Trimming took 5 bases from V and 3 from J, leaving 17 bases between them. Germline CDR1 reads MDHEN; CDR2 reads SYDVKM. The CDR3 extends over 15 amino acids. The chain's CDR3 is CASSPAGLVGYEQYF. The CDR3 DNA is TGTGCCAGCAGTCCTGCGGGGCTAGTGGGCTACGAGCAGTACTTC.

The genes are TRBV14 and TRBJ1-2, with D possibly matching TRBD1 (5 bases). Trimming removed 4 bases at V and 2 bases at J, with 14 bases between. The V gene's germline CDR1 is SGHDN and CDR2 FVKESK. The CDR3 consists of 15 residues. CDR3 DNA sequence: TGTGCCAGCAGCCTGGGAGGACAATCGAACTATGGCTACACCTTC. It yields the protein CASSLGGQSNYGYTF.

This clone occurred once. The chain combines TRBV5-6 with TRBJ1-1; D unclear. CDR1 and CDR2 (germline): SGHDT, YYEEEE. This CDR3 has 16 residues. The V gene lost 1 base and the J gene lost 1 base, with 14 bases spanning the gap. The CDR3 protein is CASSLFGRVSNTEAFF. Here the CDR3 DNA reads TGTGCCAGCAGCTTGTTCGGCCGGGTCTCGAACACTGAAGCTTTCTTT.

This sequence joins TRBV11-2 and TRBJ2-1; 10 bases fit TRBD1. Germline assignment: CDR1 SGHAT and CDR2 FQNNGV. V lost 5 bases, J lost 15 bases, and 1 base stayed unmatched. The CDR3 extends over 10 amino acids. The CDR3 bases are TGTGCCAGCAGCGGGACAGGGGTGTTCTTC. Translating gives CASSGTGVFF.

This chain joins TRBV7-9 and TRBJ1-1, with D hard to call. V lost 5 bases, J lost 1 base, and 11 bases lay in between. Germline-derived CDR1 and CDR2 are SEHNR and FQNEAQ (reference sequence). This CDR3 spans 14 amino acids. CDR3 DNA sequence: TGTGCCAGCAGCCCAGACACCCAGAACACTGAAGCTTTCTTT. It yields the protein CASSPDTQNTEAFF.

The chain is built from TRBV19 and TRBJ1-2, with TRBD1 as a possible D gene (5 bases). The V end lost 8 bases, the J end lost 6 bases, and 19 bases lay between the germline ends. Germline V gives CDR1 LNHDA, CDR2 SQIVND (reference sequence). CDR3 length: 14 amino acids. CDR3 DNA: TGTGCCAGTGGGACCGGGGGGAGTTATGATGGCTACACCTTC. This gives the protein CASGTGGSYDGYTF.

The J gene is TRBJ1-3, the V gene TRBV7-2, with D possibly matching TRBD1 (5 bases). This CDR3 spans 18 amino acids. Looked up from germline, CDR1 is SGHTA and CDR2 is FQGNSA. V was cut by 5 bases and J by 4 bases, with 24 bases left in between. The CDR3 region has the DNA TGTGCCAGCAGCCCCCAGATCGGGGGGGAAAGGGCAGGAAACACCATATATTTT. It codes for CASSPQIGGERAGNTIYF.

This chain joins TRBV18 and TRBJ2-1, with TRBD2 as a possible D gene (7 bases). The CDR3 is 16 residues long. Looked up from germline, CDR1 is KGHSH and CDR2 is LQKENI. V gave up 0 bases and J gave up 7 bases, with 16 bases separating them. The DNA of the CDR3 is TGTGCCAGCTCACCACCGACGGGGGGCCTTCGGAATGAGCAGTTCTTC. It is translated as CASSPPTGGLRNEQFF.

The chain couples TRBV29-1 to TRBJ1-1, with 7 nucleotides matching TRBD1. This CDR3 has 15 amino acids. Unmatched junction bases numbered 9, after V lost 4 bases and J lost 1 base. Germline V gene sequence: CDR1 SQVTM, CDR2 ANQGSEA. The CDR3 reads CSVGLQGRGNTEAFF. Written as DNA, the CDR3 is TGCAGCGTTGGATTACAGGGGCGGGGGAACACTGAAGCTTTCTTT.

The V gene is TRBV6-1, the J gene TRBJ2-2; D remains unclear. Germline lookup yields CDR1 MNHNS and CDR2 SASEGT. This CDR3 contains 14 residues. Trimming cost V 6 bases and J 1 base, with 9 bases left between them. The chain's CDR3 is CASSASGNTGELFF. CDR3 DNA sequence: TGTGCCAGCAGCGCCTCCGGGAACACCGGGGAGCTGTTTTTT.

V gene TRBV18 combines with J gene TRBJ1-6; a possible D gene is TRBD1 (5 bases). The length of the CDR3 is 14 residues. CDR1 is KGHSH and CDR2 is LQKENI in the germline V gene. V was trimmed by 3 bases and J by 8 bases, leaving 11 bases between them. The CDR3 region is CASSPGRVHSPLHF. For the CDR3, the DNA is TGTGCCAGCTCACCGGGCAGGGTTCATTCACCCCTCCACTTT.

This chain connects TRBV23-1 to TRBJ2-7; 10 nucleotides line up with TRBD1. TRBV23-1 is treated as an ORF (open reading frame) with a function not yet certain. V was pared by 0 bases and J by 6 bases, with 8 bases of the junction left unmatched. This CDR3 is built from 16 residues. The CDR3 loop reads CASSQSRRDRGCEQYF. Here the CDR3 DNA reads TGCGCCAGCAGTCAATCGAGGCGGGACAGGGGTTGCGAGCAGTACTTC.

The CDR3 loop is CASSPNWRSEAFF. CDR3 DNA sequence: TGTGCCAGCAGCCCCAACTGGCGGTCTGAAGCTTTCTTT. The chain recombines TRBV7-9 with TRBJ1-1; D remains unclear. Trimming shortened V by 5 bases and J by 6 bases, and 13 bases separated the two germline ends. The CDR3 is 13 residues long. Germline CDR1 SEHNR, CDR2 FQNEAQ (reference sequence).

This clone was counted between two and nine times. This chain uses TRBV10-3 with TRBJ1-1, with 9 bases fitting TRBD1. J was trimmed by 7 bases and V by 6 bases; bases with no gene match: 0. The CDR3 runs to 11 residues. The germline V gene has CDR1 ENHRY and CDR2 SYGVKD. The CDR3 nucleotides are TGTGCCATCAGGGGACAGGGTGAAGCTTTCTTT. Encoded protein: CAIRGQGEAFF.

The CDR3 coding sequence is TGTGCCAGCAGTTCGACAGGGCTTTGGTACGAGCAGTACTTC. Amino acid sequence: CASSSTGLWYEQYF. The chain joins TRBV2 to TRBJ2-7; 7 nucleotides match TRBD1. After removal of 5 bases from V and 4 bases from J, the junction contained 8 bases not matched to a gene. The CDR3 is 14 residues long. The germline gives CDR1 SNHLY, CDR2 FYNNEI.

V usage is TRBV13 and J usage is TRBJ1-2, with D perhaps matching TRBD1 (5 bases). In germline, CDR1 is PRHDT, CDR2 FYEKMQ (reference sequence). V lost 7 bases and J lost 4, with 28 bases in between. The length of the CDR3 is 18 residues. This CDR3 is CASTPIEELGGGSYGYTF. CDR3 nucleotide sequence: TGTGCCAGCACCCCCATCGAGGAATTGGGCGGGGGAAGCTATGGCTACACCTTC.

This chain joins TRBV27 and TRBJ1-6; D remains ambiguous. The V gene lost 5 bases and the J gene lost 5 bases, with 10 bases spanning the gap. Per the germline V gene, CDR1 is MNHEY and CDR2 is SMNVEV (reference sequence). The CDR3 runs to 14 residues. The CDR3 protein is CASSNGKDNSPLHF. CDR3 bases: TGTGCCAGCAGTAACGGGAAGGATAATTCACCCCTCCACTTT.

V is TRBV5-1 and J is TRBJ1-4; perhaps TRBD1 as D (6 bases). V was clipped by 3 bases and J by 4 bases, with 13 bases between them. CDR3 size: 15 residues. Germline V gene lookup returns CDR1 SGHRS and CDR2 YFSETQ. CDR3 sequence: CASSWDGQSNEKLFF. The CDR3 region has the DNA TGCGCCAGCAGCTGGGACGGACAGAGTAATGAAAAACTGTTTTTT. Full variable domain (outside the CDR3, taken from reference TRBV5-1 and TRBJ1-4): KAGVTQTPRYLIKTRGQQVTLSCSPISGHRSVSWYQQTPGQGLQFLFEYFSETQRNKGNFPGRFSGRQFSNSRSEMNVSTLELGDSALYLCASSWDGQSNEKLFFGSGTQLSVL.

The CDR3 coding sequence is TGTGCCAGTAGTATCGAACCCAGTCCCAACTATGGCTACACCTTC. It yields the protein CASSIEPSPNYGYTF. The chain links TRBV19 to TRBJ1-2; D gene uncertain. Germline CDR1 and CDR2: LNHDA and SQIVND (reference sequence). Trimming shortened V by 3 bases and J by 2 bases, and 13 bases separated the two germline ends. This CDR3 contains 15 residues.

This chain connects TRBV10-3 to TRBJ2-5, with 8 nucleotides matching TRBD1. The germline V gene has CDR1 ENHRY and CDR2 SYGVKD. Trimming took 8 bases from V and 5 from J; bases not matched to a gene: 7. The CDR3 runs to 13 residues. The CDR3 bases are TGTGCCATCGGGACAGGTGATGAGGAGACCCAGTACTTC. Residues: CAIGTGDEETQYF.

This chain connects TRBV27 to TRBJ2-1, with D possibly TRBD2 on 5 matching bases. V gave up 8 bases and J gave up 0 bases, with 11 bases separating them. Germline V lookup: CDR1 MNHEY, CDR2 SMNVEV (reference sequence). The CDR3 sequence is 14 residues long. The CDR3 DNA reads as TGTGCCAGCTCGGACTCGAGCTCCTACAATGAGCAGTTCTTC. Translating gives CASSDSSSYNEQFF.

This rearrangement joins TRBV5-1 to TRBJ2-5; perhaps TRBD1 as D (6 bases). This CDR3 has 16 amino acids. Per the germline V gene, CDR1 is SGHRS and CDR2 is YFSETQ. The V gene lost 0 bases and the J gene lost 5 bases, with 17 bases spanning the gap. The CDR3, as DNA: TGCGCCAGCAGCTTGGAGGGGGTAAGGGTCGGGGAGACCCAGTACTTC. Protein: CASSLEGVRVGETQYF.

V usage is TRBV5-4 and J usage is TRBJ2-1; TRBD1 agrees at 9 bases. V dropped 4 bases and J dropped 10; count of bases not matched to a gene: 9. The CDR3 totals 14 residues. Germline CDR1 reads SGHNT; CDR2 reads YYREEE (reference sequence). The CDR3 DNA sequence: TGTGCCAGCAGCCCAGGGACAGGGTTTAGCGAGCAGTTCTTC. It encodes CASSPGTGFSEQFF. Full variable domain (outside the CDR3, taken from reference TRBV5-4 and TRBJ2-1): ETGVTQSPTHLIKTRGQQVTLRCSSQSGHNTVSWYQQALGQGPQFIFQYYREEENGRGNFPPRFSGLQFPNYSSELNVNALELDDSALYLCASSPGTGFSEQFFGPGTRLTVL.